The clone carrying this TCR beta chain has just one count. There are 14 residues in the CDR3. Germline CDR1 MDHEN, CDR2 SYDVKM. The V end was cut by 7 bases, the J end by 5 bases, with 17 bases between. The repertoire was sequenced with immunoSEQ multiplex PCR; TCRdb's copy has only in-frame clones and lacks some. The data show tens of thousands of clones, with 85% to 95% seen just once and less than 2.5% held by the top ten. This sample stems from a study of T cells in tuberculosis. The time point: new active TB diagnosis, blood taken before or within 7 days of starting treatment. V usage is TRBV28 and J usage is TRBJ1-1; TRBD1 might be the D (5 bases). This TCR was recovered from an adult with tuberculosis. Sequencing was performed on PBMCs, taken at tuberculosis diagnosis. In DNA form, the CDR3 reads TGTGCCAGCATTATGTCCCCGGGGGGTACTGAAGCTTTCTTT. Translating it yields CASIMSPGGTEAFF.